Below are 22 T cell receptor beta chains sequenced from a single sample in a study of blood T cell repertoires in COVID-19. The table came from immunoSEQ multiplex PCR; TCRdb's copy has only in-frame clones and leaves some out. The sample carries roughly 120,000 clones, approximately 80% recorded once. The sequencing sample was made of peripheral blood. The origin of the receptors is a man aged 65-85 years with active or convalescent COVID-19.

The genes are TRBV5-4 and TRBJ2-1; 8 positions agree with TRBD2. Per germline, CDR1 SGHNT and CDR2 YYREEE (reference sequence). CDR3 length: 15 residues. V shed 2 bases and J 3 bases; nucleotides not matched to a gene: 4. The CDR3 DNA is TGTGCCAGCAGCTTTCCGGGACTAGACTACAATGAGCAGTTCTTC. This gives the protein CASSFPGLDYNEQFF.

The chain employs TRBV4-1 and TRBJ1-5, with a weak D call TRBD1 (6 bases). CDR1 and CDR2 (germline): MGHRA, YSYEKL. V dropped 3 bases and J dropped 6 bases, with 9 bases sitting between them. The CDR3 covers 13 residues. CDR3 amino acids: CASSQEGGQPQHF. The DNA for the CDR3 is TGCGCCAGCAGCCAGGAAGGGGGTCAGCCCCAGCATTTT.

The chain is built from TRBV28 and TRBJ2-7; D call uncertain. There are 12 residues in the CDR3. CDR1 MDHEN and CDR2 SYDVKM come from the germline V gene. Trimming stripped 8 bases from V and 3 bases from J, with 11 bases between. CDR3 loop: CASVSGFYEQYF. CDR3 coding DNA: TGTGCCAGCGTCTCCGGTTTCTACGAGCAGTACTTC.

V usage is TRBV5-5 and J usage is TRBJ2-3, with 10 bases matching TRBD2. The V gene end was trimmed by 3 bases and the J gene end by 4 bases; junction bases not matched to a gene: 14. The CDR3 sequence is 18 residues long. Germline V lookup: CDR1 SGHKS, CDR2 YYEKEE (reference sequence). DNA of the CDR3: TGTGCCAGCAGCTCCCTAGCGGGAGCCCAAAGGTCGGCAGATACGCAGTATTTT. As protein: CASSSLAGAQRSADTQYF.

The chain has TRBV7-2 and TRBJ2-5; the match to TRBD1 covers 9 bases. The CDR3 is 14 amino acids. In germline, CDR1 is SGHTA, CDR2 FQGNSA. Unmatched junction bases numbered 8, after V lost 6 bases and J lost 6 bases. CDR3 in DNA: TGTGCCAGCAGTTCGCCGGGACAGGGAAAGACCCAGTACTTC. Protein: CASSSPGQGKTQYF.

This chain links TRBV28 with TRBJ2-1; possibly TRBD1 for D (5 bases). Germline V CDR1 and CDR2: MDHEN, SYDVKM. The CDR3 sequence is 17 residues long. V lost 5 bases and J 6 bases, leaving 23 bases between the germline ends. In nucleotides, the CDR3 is TGTGCCAGCAGTCCAGCACAAAGACAGCCAGGTCCCAATGAGCAGTTCTTC. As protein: CASSPAQRQPGPNEQFF.

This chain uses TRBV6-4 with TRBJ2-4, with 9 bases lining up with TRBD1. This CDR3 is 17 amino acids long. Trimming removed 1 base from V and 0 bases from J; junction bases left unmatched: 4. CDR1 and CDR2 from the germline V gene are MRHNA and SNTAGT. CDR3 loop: CASSDWYRGLAKNIQYF. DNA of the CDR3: TGTGCCAGCAGTGACTGGTACAGGGGGCTAGCCAAAAACATTCAGTACTTC.

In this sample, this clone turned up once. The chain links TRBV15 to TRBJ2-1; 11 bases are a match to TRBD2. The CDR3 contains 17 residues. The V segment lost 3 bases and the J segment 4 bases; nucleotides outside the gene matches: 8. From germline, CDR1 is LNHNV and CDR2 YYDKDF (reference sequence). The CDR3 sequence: CATSRGTGTSGYNEQFF. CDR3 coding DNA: TGTGCCACCAGCAGGGGCACCGGGACTAGCGGATACAATGAGCAGTTCTTC.

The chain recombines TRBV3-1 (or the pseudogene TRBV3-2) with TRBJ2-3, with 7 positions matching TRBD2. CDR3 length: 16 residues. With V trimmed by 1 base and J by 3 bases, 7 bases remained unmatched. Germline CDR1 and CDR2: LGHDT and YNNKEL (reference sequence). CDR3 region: CASSQGGEGGTDTQYF. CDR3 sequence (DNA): TGTGCCAGCAGCCAAGGGGGGGAGGGAGGTACAGATACGCAGTATTTT.

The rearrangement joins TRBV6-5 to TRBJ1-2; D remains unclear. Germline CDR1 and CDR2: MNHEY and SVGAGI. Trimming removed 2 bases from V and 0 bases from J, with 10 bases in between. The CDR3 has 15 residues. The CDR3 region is CASSYGQDSNYGYTF. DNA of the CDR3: TGTGCCAGCAGTTACGGCCAGGACTCTAACTATGGCTACACCTTC.

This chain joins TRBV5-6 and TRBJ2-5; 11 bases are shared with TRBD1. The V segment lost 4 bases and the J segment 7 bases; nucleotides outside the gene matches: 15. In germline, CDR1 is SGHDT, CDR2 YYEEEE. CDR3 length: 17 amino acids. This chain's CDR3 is CASSRDRGIGGVRTQYF. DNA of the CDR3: TGTGCCAGCAGCCGGGACAGGGGGATCGGCGGGGTTCGGACCCAGTACTTC.

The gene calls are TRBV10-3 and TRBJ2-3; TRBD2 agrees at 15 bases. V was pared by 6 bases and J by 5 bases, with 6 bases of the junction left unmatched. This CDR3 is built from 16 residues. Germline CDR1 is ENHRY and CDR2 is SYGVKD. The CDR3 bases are TGTGCCATCAGAGGGCCGGGACTAGCGGGGGGAGATACGCAGTATTTT. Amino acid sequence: CAIRGPGLAGGDTQYF.

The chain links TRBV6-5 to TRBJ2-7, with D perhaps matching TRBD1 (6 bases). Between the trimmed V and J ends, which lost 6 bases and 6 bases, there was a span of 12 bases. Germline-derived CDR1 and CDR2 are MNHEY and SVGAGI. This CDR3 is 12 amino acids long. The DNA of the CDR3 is TGTGCCAGCAGAAAGGGGGTTAGCGAGCAGTACTTC. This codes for CASRKGVSEQYF.

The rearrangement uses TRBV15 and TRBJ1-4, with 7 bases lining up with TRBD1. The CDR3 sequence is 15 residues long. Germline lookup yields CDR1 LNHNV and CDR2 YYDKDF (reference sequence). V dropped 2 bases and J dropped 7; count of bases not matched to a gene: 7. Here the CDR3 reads CATSRRDREGEKLFF. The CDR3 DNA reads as TGTGCCACCAGCAGAAGAGACAGGGAAGGTGAAAAACTGTTTTTT.

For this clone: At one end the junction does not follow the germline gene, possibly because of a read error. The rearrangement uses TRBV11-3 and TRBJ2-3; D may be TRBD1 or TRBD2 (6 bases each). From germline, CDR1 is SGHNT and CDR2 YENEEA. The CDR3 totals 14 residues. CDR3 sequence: CASTLGGPTDTQYF. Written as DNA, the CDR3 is TGTGCCAGCACCTTAGGGGGGCCCACAGATACGCAGTATTTT.

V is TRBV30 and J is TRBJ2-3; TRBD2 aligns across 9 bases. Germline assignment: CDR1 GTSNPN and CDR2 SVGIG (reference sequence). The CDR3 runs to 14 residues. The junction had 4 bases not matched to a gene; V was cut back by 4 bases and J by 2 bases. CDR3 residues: CAWKPSGNTDTQYF. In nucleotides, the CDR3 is TGTGCCTGGAAACCTAGCGGGAACACAGATACGCAGTATTTT.

This CDR3 reads CASSNPGGHGELFF. Here the CDR3 DNA reads TGTGCCAGCAGCAATCCAGGGGGCCACGGGGAGCTGTTTTTT. The chain combines TRBV7-3 with TRBJ2-2, with 8 bases fitting TRBD1. V gave up 5 bases and J gave up 7 bases; unmatched junction bases: 6. CDR3 length: 14 amino acids. The V gene's germline CDR1 is SGHTA and CDR2 FQGTGA.

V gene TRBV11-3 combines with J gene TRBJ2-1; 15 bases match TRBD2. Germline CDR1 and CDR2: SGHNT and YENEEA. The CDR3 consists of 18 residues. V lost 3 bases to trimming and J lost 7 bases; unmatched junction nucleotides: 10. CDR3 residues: CASSLAGTSGGTDNEQFF. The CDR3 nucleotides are TGTGCCAGCAGCTTGGCCGGGACTAGCGGGGGGACGGATAATGAGCAGTTCTTC.

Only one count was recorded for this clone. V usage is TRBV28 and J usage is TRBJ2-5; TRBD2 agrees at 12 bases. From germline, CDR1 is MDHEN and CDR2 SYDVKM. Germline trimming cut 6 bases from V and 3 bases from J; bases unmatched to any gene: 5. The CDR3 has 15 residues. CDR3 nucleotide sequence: TGTGCCAGCAGCCGACTAGCGGGGGACAAAGAGACCCAGTACTTC. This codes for CASSRLAGDKETQYF.

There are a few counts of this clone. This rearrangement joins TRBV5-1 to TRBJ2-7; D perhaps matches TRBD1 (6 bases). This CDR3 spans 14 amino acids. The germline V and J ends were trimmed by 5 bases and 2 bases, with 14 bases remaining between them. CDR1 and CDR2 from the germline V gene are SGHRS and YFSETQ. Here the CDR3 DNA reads TGCGCCAGCAGGGACAGTGCAATAACCTACGAGCAGTACTTC. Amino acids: CASRDSAITYEQYF.

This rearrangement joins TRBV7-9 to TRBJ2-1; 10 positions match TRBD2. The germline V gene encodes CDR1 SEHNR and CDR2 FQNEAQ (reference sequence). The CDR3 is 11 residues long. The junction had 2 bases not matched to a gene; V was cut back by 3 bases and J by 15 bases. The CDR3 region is CASSLGLARFF. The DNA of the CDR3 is TGTGCCAGCAGCTTGGGACTAGCGCGGTTCTTC.

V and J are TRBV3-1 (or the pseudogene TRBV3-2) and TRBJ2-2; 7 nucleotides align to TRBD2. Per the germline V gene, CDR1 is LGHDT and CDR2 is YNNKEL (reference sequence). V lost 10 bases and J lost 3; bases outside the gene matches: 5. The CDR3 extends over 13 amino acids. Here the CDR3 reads CATRDYDTGELFF. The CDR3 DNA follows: TGTGCCACCCGGGACTACGACACCGGGGAGCTGTTTTTT.